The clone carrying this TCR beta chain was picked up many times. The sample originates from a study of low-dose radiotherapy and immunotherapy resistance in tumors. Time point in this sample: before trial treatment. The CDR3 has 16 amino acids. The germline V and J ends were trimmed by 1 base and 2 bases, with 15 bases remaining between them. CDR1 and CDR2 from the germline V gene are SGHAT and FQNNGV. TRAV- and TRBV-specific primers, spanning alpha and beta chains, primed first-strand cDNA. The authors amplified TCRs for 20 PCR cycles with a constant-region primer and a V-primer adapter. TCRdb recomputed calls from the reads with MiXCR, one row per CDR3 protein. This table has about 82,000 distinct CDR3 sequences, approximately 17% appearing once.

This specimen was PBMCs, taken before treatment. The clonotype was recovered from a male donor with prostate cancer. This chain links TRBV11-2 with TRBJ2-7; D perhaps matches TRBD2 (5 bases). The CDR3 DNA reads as TGTGCCAGCAGCTTAGGGGTAGGCGCGGAGGCCTACGAGCAGTACTTC. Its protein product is CASSLGVGAEAYEQYF.